The entry below gives a single TCR beta chain sequence along with its context. Its antigen is unidentified. Profiling relied on immunoSEQ multiplex PCR, and the TCRdb table lists in-frame clones only, not all of them. The table has 110,000 to 150,000 clones, over 85% seen once; the top ten hold approximately 1.5%. This sample stems from a study of T cell responses to AZD1222 COVID-19 vaccine. Study information: Pooling of second doses given at about 4 or about 12 weeks was done.

Whole-study results and caveats: A reported finding is that nearly half of spike-specific TCRs target unmutated variant regions. Clonal diversity may have been underestimated in mostly white British donors. Compared with day 0, the breadth and depth of the Spike-specific TCR repertoire rose significantly after two doses of AZD1222.

The V and J ends lost 8 bases and 1 base respectively, with 12 bases between them. The CDR3 spans 14 residues. CDR1 and CDR2 (germline): KGHSH, LQKENI. This chain uses TRBV18 with TRBJ1-5; D gene uncertain. The material was peripheral blood, obtained on day 0 of AZD1222 vaccination. The TCR originated in an adult in good health. CDR3 sequence (DNA): TGTGCCAGCCACCCCACACAAAGCAATCAGCCCCAGCATTTT. This encodes CASHPTQSNQPQHF.